These 8 T cell receptor beta chains share one sample of origin, sequenced in a study of cytomegalovirus exposure and HLA in healthy donors. It was with 60 Vbeta and 13 Jbeta primers that the PCR ran. TCRdb keeps only in-frame clones here, not all; method: immunoSEQ multiplex PCR. Among under 200,000 clones listed, roughly 71% were seen once. The sequenced sample consisted of PBMCs. The receptor set was obtained from a girl between 5 and 17 years old in good health and CMV-seronegative.

This chain uses TRBV7-8 with TRBJ1-4; 10 bases fit TRBD1. V shed 3 bases and J 4 bases; nucleotides not matched to a gene: 17. Germline CDR1 SGHVS, CDR2 FQNEAQ. The CDR3 extends over 20 amino acids. The CDR3 DNA sequence: TGTGCCAGCAGCTTCTTCCCCGGGACAGGGGCGCAGAGTTTTAATGAAAAACTGTTTTTT. Its protein is CASSFFPGTGAQSFNEKLFF.

This clone turned up a few times. V is TRBV5-4 and J is TRBJ1-2; D ambiguous. Germline assignment: CDR1 SGHNT and CDR2 YYREEE (reference sequence). V was shortened by 4 bases and J by 4 bases, with 8 bases between the two germline ends. This CDR3 has 12 residues. The CDR3: CASSRSSYGYTF. The DNA for the CDR3 is TGTGCCAGCAGCCGGTCGAGCTATGGCTACACCTTC.

As DNA, the CDR3 is TGTGCCAGCAGCGTAGGGGCTAGCGGGGAAGAGACCCAGTACTTC. This codes for CASSVGASGEETQYF. The V call is TRBV9, the J call TRBJ2-5; TRBD2 matches 9 bases. With V trimmed by 0 bases and J by 3 bases, 3 bases remained unmatched. Germline assignment: CDR1 SGDLS and CDR2 YYNGEE. This CDR3 is 15 amino acids long.

The chain recombines TRBV18 with TRBJ2-5; TRBD2 matches at 13 bases. The trim removed 0 bases at V and 5 bases at J, leaving 0 bases unmatched. CDR1 and CDR2 (germline): KGHSH, LQKENI. This CDR3 contains 15 residues. This CDR3 is CASSPPGLAGETQYF. DNA of the CDR3: TGTGCCAGCTCACCACCGGGACTAGCGGGGGAGACCCAGTACTTC.

V gene TRBV14 combines with J gene TRBJ1-4; 8 bases map to TRBD1. The CDR3 is 14 residues long. The J segment lost 5 bases and the V segment lost 5 bases, leaving 4 bases of the junction unmatched. Looked up from germline, CDR1 is SGHDN and CDR2 is FVKESK. The CDR3: CASSRQGMNEKLFF. The CDR3 coding sequence is TGTGCCAGCAGCAGACAGGGGATGAATGAAAAACTGTTTTTT.

The gene calls are TRBV7-9 and TRBJ2-3; 14 bases line up with TRBD2. The CDR3 consists of 15 residues. The germline V gene has CDR1 SEHNR and CDR2 FQNEAQ (reference sequence). The CDR3: CASRLAGGNTDTQYF. The CDR3 DNA follows: TGTGCTAGTAGACTAGCGGGGGGGAACACAGATACGCAGTATTTT.

CDR3 sequence (DNA): TGCGCCAGCAGCCAGTCCACAGGGGCGCTGGAAGATGAGCAGTTCTTC. Translating it yields CASSQSTGALEDEQFF. The chain carries TRBV4-1 and TRBJ2-1; 7 positions match TRBD1. The CDR3 loop spans 16 amino acids. Germline assignment: CDR1 MGHRA and CDR2 YSYEKL. With 3 bases clipped from V and 8 bases from J, the junction kept 13 bases outside the gene matches.

The table lists this clone with a count of one. The J gene is TRBJ2-7, the V gene TRBV7-8; TRBD1 might be the D (6 bases). This CDR3 comprises 13 residues. From germline, CDR1 is SGHVS and CDR2 FQNEAQ. V was pared by 1 base and J by 4 bases, with 8 bases between. In DNA form, the CDR3 reads TGTGCCAGCAGCTTAGGGACAGTGTACGAGCAGTACTTC. This gives the protein CASSLGTVYEQYF.